What follows describes a single T cell receptor (beta chain). The antigen is not known. This record comes from a study of cytomegalovirus exposure and HLA in healthy donors. V lost 0 bases and J 3 bases, leaving 8 bases between the germline ends. CDR1 and CDR2 from the germline V gene are LNHDA and SQIVND (reference sequence). The CDR3 runs to 14 residues. Study-wide findings and caveats: Analysis was carried out at a later point, and it linked a missense DCLRE1C variant to TCR beta V- and J-gene trimming. On later analysis, the bulk of CMV-associated TCR beta chains appeared to be HLA-restricted.

PCR was performed using 60 Vbeta and 13 Jbeta primers. Sequenced by immunoSEQ multiplex PCR; TCRdb stores in-frame clones only, minus some. The data show 110,000 or so clones, roughly 80% seen once. Healthy people donating bone marrow made up the donors. Whereas donors were nominally healthy upon sampling, unrecorded immune exposures were probable. This chain joins TRBV19 and TRBJ1-1; a possible D gene is TRBD1 (5 bases). This sequence was found in a man under 40 in good health and CMV-seropositive. Material: PBMCs. CDR3 amino acids: CASSIDRGDTEAFF. The CDR3 region has the DNA TGTGCCAGTAGTATAGATCGGGGGGACACTGAAGCTTTCTTT.